One sample yielded the 5 T cell receptor beta chains listed below, sequenced in a study of blood T cell repertoires in COVID-19. TCRdb keeps only in-frame clones here, not all; method: immunoSEQ multiplex PCR. The sample contains tens of thousands of clones, more than 70% of which appear only once. Sequencing used peripheral blood. The receptors shown here come from a woman aged 80 or over with acute or convalescent COVID-19.

This clone has only one observation. CDR3 nucleotide sequence: TGTGCCAGCAGCCTGACAGGGCTAGCACGCCAGTATTTT. Amino acid sequence: CASSLTGLARQYF. The chain links TRBV11-3 to TRBJ2-3; 7 bases are shared with TRBD1. The germline CDR1 and CDR2 sequences are SGHNT and YENEEA. V lost 5 bases, J lost 12 bases, and 11 bases stayed unmatched. The CDR3 has 13 residues.

The chain employs TRBV6-1 and TRBJ2-2; TRBD2 is a possible D gene (5 bases). The ends were cut back, 2 bases at V and 6 bases at J, with 7 bases in the middle. This CDR3 is 13 amino acids long. The germline CDR1 and CDR2 sequences are MNHNS and SASEGT. This CDR3 is CASSETSSGELFF. The CDR3 DNA sequence: TGTGCCAGCAGTGAAACTAGTTCCGGGGAGCTGTTTTTT.

The gene calls are TRBV19 and TRBJ1-4; D is undetermined. The CDR3 contains 14 residues. CDR1 and CDR2 from the germline V gene are LNHDA and SQIVND (reference sequence). V was clipped by 7 bases and J by 7 bases, with 16 bases between them. The CDR3 DNA sequence: TGTGCCAGTATCGGGTCTCCTCGTGGTGAAAAACTGTTTTTT. This sequence encodes CASIGSPRGEKLFF.

The J gene is TRBJ2-1, the V gene TRBV11-1; 12 bases are shared with TRBD2. V lost 2 bases and J lost 5; bases outside the gene matches: 4. The CDR3 has 16 residues. Looked up from germline, CDR1 is SGHAT and CDR2 is FQDESV (reference sequence). CDR3 protein: CASSLWTSGKNNEQFF. The CDR3 bases are TGTGCCAGCAGCTTATGGACTAGCGGGAAAAACAATGAGCAGTTCTTC.

The chain uses TRBV19 and TRBJ1-5; 8 positions match TRBD1. This CDR3 comprises 17 residues. Germline V gene data show CDR1 as LNHDA and CDR2 as SQIVND (reference sequence). V shed 5 bases and J 0 bases; nucleotides not matched to a gene: 9. The CDR3 bases are TGTGCCAGTAGTGAGAGACAGGGGAGATATAGCAATCAGCCCCAGCATTTT. Translating it yields CASSERQGRYSNQPQHF.